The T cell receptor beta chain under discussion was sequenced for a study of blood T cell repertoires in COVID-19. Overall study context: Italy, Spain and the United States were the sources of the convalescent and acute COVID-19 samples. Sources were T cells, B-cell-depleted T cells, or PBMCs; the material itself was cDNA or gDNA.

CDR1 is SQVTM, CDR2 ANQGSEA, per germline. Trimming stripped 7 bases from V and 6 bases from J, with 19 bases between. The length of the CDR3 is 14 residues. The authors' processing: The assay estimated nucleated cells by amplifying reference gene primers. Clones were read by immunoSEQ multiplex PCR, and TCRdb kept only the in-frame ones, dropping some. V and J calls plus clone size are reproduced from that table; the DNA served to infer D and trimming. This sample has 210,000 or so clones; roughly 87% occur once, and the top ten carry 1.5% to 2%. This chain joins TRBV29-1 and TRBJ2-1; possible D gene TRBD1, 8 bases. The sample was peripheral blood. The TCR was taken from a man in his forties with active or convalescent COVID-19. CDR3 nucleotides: TGCAGCGCTCCACAGGGGGGGACCGGCAATGAGCAGTTCTTC. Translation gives CSAPQGGTGNEQFF.